Listed below are T cell receptor beta chains from one sample, sequenced in a study of CD8 T cells in Susac syndrome. TCRdb ran MiXCR on the immunoSEQ multiplex PCR reads and lists one entry per CDR3 protein. This table has some 180,000 distinct CDR3 sequences, 85% to 95% appearing once. What was sequenced was CD4+ T cells from PBMCs. These receptors originate from a human donor in good health. Each CDR3 is given with its conserved first and last residue.

j_gene | v_gene | len | CDR3aa
TRBJ1-2 | TRBV10-3 | 14 | CAISEDRGGYGYTF
TRBJ1-4 | TRBV7-9 | 13 | CASSLGGNEKLFF
TRBJ2-2 | TRBV29-1 | 12 | CSVAMNTGELFF
TRBJ2-7 | TRBV11-2 | 14 | CASSLRENTYEQYF
TRBJ1-1 | TRBV4-1 | 16 | CASSQDGTGGHLRAFF
TRBJ2-7 | TRBV7-9 | 12 | CATETYPYEQYF
TRBJ2-3 | TRBV14 | 12 | CASSHHPDTQYF
TRBJ2-5 | TRBV3-1 | 14 | CASSQDGGPRAQYF
TRBJ1-1 | TRBV18 | 14 | CASSPRVEGAEAFF
TRBJ1-6 | TRBV7-2 | 15 | CASSLREGRNSPLHF
TRBJ1-2 | TRBV9 | 15 | CASSPGQGQTYGYTF
TRBJ1-1 | TRBV12-3/TRBV12-4 | 16 | CASSPSLRFLGTEAFF
TRBJ1-1 | TRBV5-4 | 15 | CASSAAGTGYTEAFF
TRBJ2-5 | TRBV5-1 | 12 | CASRVGGETQYF
TRBJ2-1 | TRBV20-1 | 14 | CSAVLAGGPGEQFF
TRBJ1-1 | TRBV27 | 12 | CASSRPNGPTFF
TRBJ2-3 | TRBV9 | 15 | CASSVGGLRTDTQYF
TRBJ2-6 | TRBV29-1 | 15 | CSARQGAEGANVLTF
TRBJ1-2 | TRBV5-6 | 12 | CASSSDSYGYTF
TRBJ1-1 | TRBV12-3/TRBV12-4 | 13 | CASSPLQGSEAFF
TRBJ1-3 | TRBV5-6 | 16 | CASSLAPDTPGNTIYF
TRBJ1-4 | TRBV11-2 | 15 | CASSLPGTGNEKLFF
TRBJ1-2 | TRBV7-9 | 13 | CASTLTGINGYTF
TRBJ1-1 | TRBV19 | 11 | CAPGTNTEAFF
TRBJ2-5 | TRBV20-1 | 12 | CSALKGGETQYF
TRBJ1-2 | TRBV7-9 | 13 | CASSFSGPESYTF
TRBJ1-5 | TRBV5-1 | 13 | CASSLDKVQPQHF
TRBJ1-2 | TRBV19 | 14 | CASSMMGPRRGYTF
TRBJ2-5 | TRBV7-7 | 16 | CASSFQGRAGLGTQYF
TRBJ2-7 | TRBV18 | 14 | CASSPRTGDYEQYF
TRBJ1-4 | TRBV7-2 | 13 | CASSFTVNEKLFF